Listed below are T cell receptor beta chains from one sample, sequenced in a study of neurological immune-mediated disorders. Via MiXCR, TCRdb re-called the 5' RACE reads, giving one row per CDR3 protein. The sample shows about 44,000 distinct CDR3 sequences, 20% to 25% of them seen only once. Sequenced material: PBMCs. Receptors originate from a man in his 60s with HTLV-1-associated myelopathy (HAM/TSP). Each CDR3 is given with its conserved first and last residue. Each record gives: clone size, CDR3 length, V gene, J gene, D gene, CDR3 protein, CDR3 DNA. The D gene is left open where the match is weak. Only part of the rows carry a size: once, few, many, or a class if the clone is expanded.

many	17	TRBV5-1	TRBJ2-5	.	CASSPGYSKMRQETQYF	TGCGCCAGCAGCCCCGGTTACAGCAAGATGCGACAAGAGACCCAGTACTTC
many	16	TRBV12-3/TRBV12-4	TRBJ2-3	.	CASSPPYPEGADTQYF	TGTGCCAGCAGTCCCCCCTACCCCGAGGGTGCAGATACGCAGTATTTT
.	15	TRBV20-1	TRBJ2-1	TRBD2	CSARPSGGVYNEQFF	TGCAGTGCTAGACCTTCCGGGGGGGTCTACAATGAGCAGTTCTTC
many	13	TRBV20-1	TRBJ2-5	TRBD2	CSASRTRQETQYF	TGCAGTGCTAGCCGGACTAGGCAAGAGACCCAGTACTTC
once	13	TRBV5-1	TRBJ2-1	.	CASSSHSYNEQFF	TGCGCCAGCAGTTCCCACTCCTACAATGAACAGTTCTTC
few	10	TRBV19	TRBJ2-2	.	CAIPRGELFF	TGTGCCATCCCGCGGGGGGAGCTGTTTTTT
many	13	TRBV7-6	TRBJ1-5	.	CASSLGFNQPQHF	TGTGCCAGCAGCTTAGGGTTCAATCAGCCCCAGCATTTT
many	18	TRBV20-1	TRBJ2-4	TRBD1	CSPSFPGQGFLTKNIQYF	TGCAGTCCCTCTTTTCCGGGACAGGGGTTTTTGACCAAAAACATTCAGTACTTC
many	14	TRBV20-1	TRBJ1-2	.	CSARARAAGTGYTF	TGCAGTGCTAGAGCGCGGGCCGCCGGGACGGGCTACACCTTC
many	15	TRBV12-3/TRBV12-4	TRBJ2-1	TRBD2	CASSPSSGNYNEQFF	TGTGCCAGCAGTCCTTCTAGCGGAAACTACAATGAGCAGTTCTTC
many	15	TRBV12-3/TRBV12-4	TRBJ2-7	.	CASLSDAGASYEQYF	TGTGCCAGCCTTTCTGATGCGGGGGCCTCCTACGAGCAGTACTTC
many	13	TRBV5-6	TRBJ1-1	.	CASSYRVYTEAFF	TGTGCCAGCAGCTACAGGGTATACACTGAAGCTTTCTTT
few	15	TRBV10-3	TRBJ2-7	.	CAISERGEGPNEQYF	TGTGCCATCAGTGAGAGGGGGGAGGGCCCTAACGAGCAGTACTTC
many	15	TRBV20-1	TRBJ2-7	TRBD2	CSALGWYGRGREQYF	TGCAGTGCCTTGGGGTGGTACGGGAGGGGTCGGGAGCAGTACTTC
many	12	TRBV6-5	TRBJ2-2	.	CASSYWAGELFF	TGTGCCAGCAGTTACTGGGCCGGGGAGCTGTTTTTT
many	14	TRBV29-1	TRBJ2-1	.	CSVNHFGGLNEQFF	TGCAGCGTTAACCATTTCGGGGGCCTCAATGAGCAGTTCTTC
many	13	TRBV6-6	TRBJ1-6	TRBD1	CASRATGDSPLHF	TGTGCCAGCAGAGCGACAGGGGACTCACCCCTCCACTTT
many	15	TRBV20-1	TRBJ2-5	.	CSARPKEVRQETQYF	TGCAGTGCTAGACCCAAAGAAGTTCGACAAGAGACCCAGTACTTC
many	17	TRBV7-9	TRBJ2-7	.	CASSLPGDPKHTYEQYF	TGTGCCAGCAGCCTTCCGGGGGATCCAAAACATACCTACGAGCAGTACTTC
many	15	TRBV3-1	TRBJ1-1	TRBD1	CASSQTGTGNTEAFF	TGTGCCAGCAGCCAAACCGGGACAGGAAACACTGAAGCTTTCTTT
.	14	TRBV6-1	TRBJ1-1	.	CASSPAAPNTEAFF	TGTGCCAGCAGTCCAGCAGCTCCGAACACTGAAGCTTTCTTT
many	11	TRBV5-6	TRBJ2-1	.	CASSLEAEQFF	TGTGCCAGCAGCCTCGAAGCGGAACAGTTCTTC
many	14	TRBV5-8	TRBJ2-3	TRBD1	CASSRDRGTDTQYF	TGTGCCAGCAGCCGCGACAGGGGCACAGATACGCAGTATTTT
.	12	TRBV29-1	TRBJ2-7	.	CSVKTGTDEQYF	TGCAGCGTTAAGACAGGAACGGACGAGCAGTACTTC
many	17	TRBV3-1	TRBJ2-3	TRBD2	CASSQRLAGGTTDTQYF	TGTGCCAGCAGCCAGCGGCTAGCGGGAGGTACCACAGATACGCAGTATTTT
few	15	TRBV3-1	TRBJ1-1	TRBD1	CASSQSPTGGTEAFF	TGTGCCAGCAGCCAAAGCCCCACAGGGGGCACTGAAGCTTTCTTT
.	14	TRBV12-3/TRBV12-4	TRBJ1-1	.	CASSLQGSNTEAFF	TGTGCCAGCAGTTTACAGGGGTCGAACACTGAAGCTTTCTTT
many	15	TRBV9	TRBJ2-1	.	CASSTDRQFYNEQFF	TGTGCCAGCAGCACAGACAGACAGTTCTACAATGAGCAGTTCTTC
many	14	TRBV5-1	TRBJ1-1	.	CASSADGGITEAFF	TGCGCCAGCAGCGCTGACGGGGGTATCACTGAAGCTTTCTTT
many	16	TRBV4-1	TRBJ2-1	TRBD1	CASSLQDRGGYNEQFF	TGCGCCAGCAGCCTCCAGGACAGGGGAGGATACAATGAGCAGTTCTTC
many	15	TRBV3-1	TRBJ1-6	.	CASSQEGQNNSPLHF	TGTGCCAGCAGCCAAGAAGGACAAAATAATTCACCCCTCCACTTT
.	13	TRBV7-3	TRBJ2-2	.	CASSQVGTGELFF	TGTGCCAGCAGTCAGGTTGGCACCGGGGAGCTGTTTTTT
many	12	TRBV12-3/TRBV12-4	TRBJ1-6	TRBD1	CASSGQEMILHF	TGTGCCAGCAGTGGACAGGAGATGATTCTCCACTTT
few	14	TRBV2	TRBJ1-2	.	CASREDSPNYGYTF	TGTGCCAGCAGAGAGGACAGTCCTAACTATGGCTACACCTTC